This T cell receptor beta chain was captured in a study of human T cells and chemical hapten exposure. Study summary: A roughly 2 cm by roughly 2 cm inner upper arm patch received 2% DPC for sensitization.

Germline CDR1 reads SGHTA; CDR2 reads FQGTGA. The CDR3 covers 15 residues. V shed 2 bases and J shed 1 base, with 11 bases lying between them. MiXCR was run by TCRdb on the RACE reads, yielding one entry per CDR3 protein. The table lists 96,000 or so distinct CDR3 sequences, roughly a tenth of them singletons. Specified time point: patch test 2, 6 weeks after DPC sensitization. As to treatment: therapeutic diphenylcyclopropenone sensitization with weekly scalp DPC. Blood sampling preceded each patch test application. The input for sequencing was whole blood, taken in connection with sensitization to the hapten diphenylcyclopropenone (DPC). The chain combines TRBV7-3 with TRBJ1-1; D gene uncertain. The source of this sequence is a woman aged 40 to 50 with alopecia areata. Some clones in this sample may be carry-over from other donors' samples. This CDR3 is CASSLGHSSNTEAFF. CDR3 coding DNA: TGTGCCAGCAGCTTAGGCCACAGTTCGAACACTGAAGCTTTCTTT.